The present TCR beta chain was sequenced within a study of beta chain features in type 1 diabetes. Study findings and constraints: The influence of HLA type on TCRB rearrangement stayed undetermined. There was a possibility that cDNA sequencing over-represented cells with high TCR expression. There were fewer insertions and more deletions at the VDJ junctions of type 1 diabetes patients. Shortening that was moderate but significant affected the TCRB CDR3s of Type 1 diabetes patients in all four CD4+ subsets.

Trimming at V came to 3 bases and at J to 12 bases, leaving 6 bases not matched to a gene. Germline CDR1 and CDR2: GTSNPN and SVGIG (reference sequence). The CDR3 sequence is 12 residues long. A note on this clone: Its antigen is not identified.

CD45RO/CCR7/CD25/CD127/CD95/CD27 separated CD4+ naive, central memory, regulatory and stem cell-like memory cells by sorting. Expressed TCRB transcripts were sequenced, since all the RNA that had been isolated was reverse transcribed. The protocol was immunoSEQ multiplex PCR, while the TCRdb copy is restricted to in-frame clones and leaves out a portion. This sample yields hundreds of thousands of clones, of which about 14% are seen a single time; 0.035% to 0.045% belongs to the top ten. This TCR came from a man aged 18 to 30 with type 1 diabetes. The J gene is TRBJ2-1, the V gene TRBV30, with 9 bases identical to TRBD2. The material sequenced was naive CD4+ T cells from blood. The CDR3 sequence: CAWSLAGLVQFF. The CDR3 nucleotides are TGTGCCTGGAGCCTAGCGGGGTTGGTGCAGTTCTTC.